A selection of T cell receptor beta chains follows, all from one sample in a study of blood T cell repertoires in COVID-19. This table comes from immunoSEQ multiplex PCR, and its TCRdb copy is limited to in-frame clones, with some not included. Here the sample spans 73,000 or so clones, around 83% being singletons. Source material: peripheral blood. These receptors were obtained from a woman aged 60-70 years with acute or convalescent COVID-19. CDR3s include the opening cysteine and the closing phenylalanine or tryptophan. The D gene is left open where the match is weak. The size field is filled for only some rows; it gives once, few, many or a size class.

CASSLRVTGGYEQYF	TGTGCCAGCAGTTTACGGGTAACAGGGGGCTACGAGCAGTACTTC	NA	TRBJ2-7	TRBD1	TRBV27
CASSQDRENEKLFF	TGTGCCAGCAGCCAAGATAGAGAGAATGAAAAACTGTTTTTT	NA	TRBJ1-4	NA	TRBV4-2
CASSPVPTANYGYTF	TGTGCCAGCAGCCCTGTACCTACAGCTAACTATGGCTACACCTTC	NA	TRBJ1-2	NA	TRBV11-2
CASQETVGELFF	TGTGCCAGCCAAGAGACAGTCGGGGAGCTGTTTTTT	once	TRBJ2-2	NA	TRBV19
CASTLGGASSSSPLHF	TGCGCCAGCACCCTGGGAGGGGCCAGCTCTTCATCACCCCTCCACTTT	NA	TRBJ1-6	NA	TRBV5-1
CATSDVRQGSYGYTF	TGTGCCACCAGTGATGTTAGACAGGGGAGCTATGGCTACACCTTC	NA	TRBJ1-2	TRBD1	TRBV24-1
CASSLSGTEAFF	TGTGCCAGCAGCTTGTCAGGCACTGAAGCTTTCTTT	NA	TRBJ1-1	NA	TRBV5-4
CASSEAQGGTGTFYEQYF	TGTGCCAGCAGTGAAGCGCAGGGAGGGACAGGGACCTTCTACGAGCAGTACTTC	few	TRBJ2-7	TRBD1	TRBV2
CASSYTGTSGANVLTF	TGTGCCAGCAGCTATACAGGAACCTCTGGGGCCAACGTCCTGACTTTC	NA	TRBJ2-6	NA	TRBV7-2
CASSGRGTGNTEAFF	TGCGCCAGCAGCGGGAGGGGGACAGGGAACACTGAAGCTTTCTTT	NA	TRBJ1-1	TRBD1	TRBV5-1
CASSERGANTGELFF	TGTGCCAGCAGCGAGCGGGGGGCGAACACCGGGGAGCTGTTTTTT	NA	TRBJ2-2	TRBD2	TRBV11-1
CASSPLTSGLDTQYF	TGTGCCAGCAGTCCTCTGACTAGCGGGTTAGATACGCAGTATTTT	NA	TRBJ2-3	TRBD2	TRBV27
CASSRRQSHGYTF	TGTGCCAGCAGCCGACGACAGTCCCATGGCTACACCTTC	NA	TRBJ1-2	NA	TRBV3-1/TRBV3-2
CASGLGGAYEQYF	TGTGCCAGCGGGCTCGGGGGGGCCTACGAGCAGTACTTC	once	TRBJ2-7	TRBD2	TRBV7-2
CASSPDRKYGYTF	TGTGCCAGCAGTCCCGACAGAAAGTATGGCTACACCTTC	NA	TRBJ1-2	NA	TRBV6-5
CASSRSRSDRLGSPLHF	TGTGCCAGCAGCCGATCGCGCTCAGACAGGCTTGGTTCACCCCTCCACTTT	NA	TRBJ1-6	NA	TRBV11-2
CASGAPKNIQYF	TGTGCCAGCGGGGCCCCCAAAAACATTCAGTACTTC	NA	TRBJ2-4	NA	TRBV7-2
CASSDSGQSTDTQYF	TGTGCCAGCAGTGACTCGGGACAGAGCACAGATACGCAGTATTTT	NA	TRBJ2-3	TRBD1	TRBV6-4
CASSYQSPYNEQFF	TGTGCCAGCAGCTACCAGTCCCCCTACAATGAGCAGTTCTTC	NA	TRBJ2-1	NA	TRBV11-1
CASRETGGINQPQHF	TGTGCCAGCAGGGAGACAGGGGGTATCAATCAGCCCCAGCATTTT	NA	TRBJ1-5	TRBD1	TRBV6-5
CASRDINSGNTIYF	TGCGCCAGCAGAGACATCAACTCTGGAAACACCATATATTTT	NA	TRBJ1-3	NA	TRBV10-2
CATSDSGRYGYTF	TGTGCCACCAGTGATTCAGGGCGCTATGGCTACACCTTC	NA	TRBJ1-2	NA	TRBV24-1
CASSADRAGEKLFF	TGTGCCAGCAGCGCGGACAGGGCGGGAGAAAAACTGTTTTTT	NA	TRBJ1-4	TRBD1	TRBV9
CASSPGDRLNYGYTF	TGTGCCAGCAGCCCGGGGGACAGATTGAACTATGGCTACACCTTC	NA	TRBJ1-2	TRBD1	TRBV7-9
CASSPTQNTEAFF	TGTGCCAGCAGCCCAACACAAAACACTGAAGCTTTCTTT	NA	TRBJ1-1	NA	TRBV12-3/TRBV12-4
CASSLTSGHSNTGELFF	TGTGCCAGCAGCCTCACTAGCGGCCACTCGAACACCGGGGAGCTGTTTTTT	NA	TRBJ2-2	TRBD2	TRBV9
CASSQAMSVGTDTQYF	TGTGCCAGCAGCCAAGCTATGAGCGTTGGCACAGATACGCAGTATTTT	NA	TRBJ2-3	NA	TRBV3-1/TRBV3-2
CAWVKSGSYEQYF	TGTGCCTGGGTAAAGTCGGGCTCCTACGAGCAGTACTTC	NA	TRBJ2-7	NA	TRBV30
CASSPMEGGVTEAFF	TGTGCCAGCAGCCCTATGGAAGGGGGGGTCACTGAAGCTTTCTTT	NA	TRBJ1-1	NA	TRBV14
CASSFGTPSGGSRDTQYF	TGCGCCAGCAGCTTTGGTACGCCTAGCGGGGGATCTAGAGATACGCAGTATTTT	NA	TRBJ2-3	TRBD2	TRBV5-1
CASSASSFPGELFF	TGTGCCAGCAGTGCGTCTAGTTTCCCCGGGGAGCTGTTTTTT	few	TRBJ2-2	NA	TRBV27
CASSFNSGTSRHEQYF	TGTGCCAGCAGCTTTAACTCCGGGACTAGTCGACACGAGCAGTACTTC	few	TRBJ2-7	TRBD2	TRBV5-6
CASSQNLAADTQYF	TGTGCCAGCAGCCAAAATCTTGCGGCAGATACGCAGTATTTT	NA	TRBJ2-3	NA	TRBV3-1/TRBV3-2
CASSELPGLSRSGYTF	TGTGCCAGCAGTGAACTCCCAGGGTTGAGTAGGAGTGGCTACACCTTC	medium-sized	TRBJ1-2	NA	TRBV6-1
CASSQDRGSGNTIYF	TGTGCCAGCAGCCAAGATCGCGGCTCTGGAAACACCATATATTTT	NA	TRBJ1-3	NA	TRBV4-2
CASSVGQGAIENGYTF	TGTGCCAGCAGCGTGGGACAGGGGGCGATTGAGAATGGCTACACCTTC	NA	TRBJ1-2	TRBD1	TRBV9
CASSPTGAGTDTQYF	TGTGCCAGCTCTCCGACAGGGGCAGGCACAGATACGCAGTATTTT	NA	TRBJ2-3	TRBD1	TRBV18
CASSPRQGGTEAFF	TGTGCCAGCAGTCCCCGACAGGGTGGCACTGAAGCTTTCTTT	NA	TRBJ1-1	TRBD1	TRBV6-5
CASSSPGGPNEKLFF	TGTGCCAGTTCCTCCCCGGGGGGCCCTAATGAAAAACTGTTTTTT	NA	TRBJ1-4	NA	TRBV19
CASSVASGHPYEQYF	TGTGCCAGCAGCGTAGCGTCGGGACACCCCTACGAGCAGTACTTC	few	TRBJ2-7	NA	TRBV9
CASSSLIQAEKLFF	TGTGCCAGCAGCTCCCTTATTCAGGCTGAAAAACTGTTTTTT	NA	TRBJ1-4	NA	TRBV7-9
CASSLGQGKYNSPLHF	TGTGCCAGCAGCTTAGGGCAGGGAAAATATAATTCACCCCTCCACTTT	NA	TRBJ1-6	NA	TRBV11-2
CASSESTTFYEQYF	TGCGCCAGCAGTGAGTCGACGACTTTCTACGAGCAGTACTTC	NA	TRBJ2-7	NA	TRBV10-1
CASSQVRETQYF	TGTGCCAGCAGCCAGGTGCGAGAGACCCAGTACTTC	once	TRBJ2-5	NA	TRBV14
CASSEEANQPQHF	TGTGCCAGCAGTGAGGAGGCCAATCAGCCCCAGCATTTT	NA	TRBJ1-5	NA	TRBV2
CASSEQGRDTIYF	TGTGCCAGCAGTGAACAGGGGCGAGACACCATATATTTT	few	TRBJ1-3	NA	TRBV2
CASSLLTGATEAFF	TGTGCCAGCAGCTTGCTTACAGGGGCTACTGAAGCTTTCTTT	NA	TRBJ1-1	TRBD1	TRBV5-5
CASSADDSGLGNTIYF	TGTGCCAGCAGCGCTGACGACTCCGGACTTGGAAACACCATATATTTT	NA	TRBJ1-3	NA	TRBV7-7
CASSYPRMWETQYF	TGTGCCAGCAGTTACCCTAGGATGTGGGAGACCCAGTACTTC	NA	TRBJ2-5	NA	TRBV6-6